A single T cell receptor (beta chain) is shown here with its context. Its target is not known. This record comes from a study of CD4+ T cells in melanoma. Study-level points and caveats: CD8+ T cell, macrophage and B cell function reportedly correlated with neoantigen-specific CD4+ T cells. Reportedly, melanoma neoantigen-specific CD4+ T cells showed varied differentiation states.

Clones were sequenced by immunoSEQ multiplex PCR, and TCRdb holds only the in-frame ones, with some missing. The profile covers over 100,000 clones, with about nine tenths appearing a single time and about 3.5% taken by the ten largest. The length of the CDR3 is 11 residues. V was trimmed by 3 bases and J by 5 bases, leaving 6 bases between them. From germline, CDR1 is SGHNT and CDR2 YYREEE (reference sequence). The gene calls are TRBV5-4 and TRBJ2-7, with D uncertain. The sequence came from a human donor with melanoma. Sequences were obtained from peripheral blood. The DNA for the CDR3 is TGTGCCAGCAGCTCCGCCGACGAGCAGTACTTC. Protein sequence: CASSSADEQYF.